The T cell receptor (beta chain) described here comes from a study of PD-L1 blockade in urothelial cancer (dated by TCRdb to about 2017). General notes on the study: Every patient began therapy in 2014 and was given atezolizumab 1,200 mg intravenously every 3 weeks. About 85% of the 29 patients were males with bladder-origin urothelial cancer, and about 65% of the roughly 30 reported a prior smoking history. Patients had an ECOG performance status of 0 or 1 and had received between 0 and 3 prior chemotherapy regimens. Blood samples were analyzed at two time points: 3 weeks after treatment start (second dose) and 6 weeks after treatment start. Blood samples gave a median of approximately 150,000 T cells and roughly 83,000 unique TCRs, with a median clonality of 0.080. Somatic, immune and clinical correlates of response to PD-L1 blockade with atezolizumab in urothelial cancer were the focus of an exploratory multi-omic analysis. Pretreatment tumor samples and matched peripheral blood, collected serially before and after atezolizumab treatment, underwent TCR sequencing. Durable clinical benefit was defined as progression-free survival longer than 6 months, and TCR features were also tested against progression-free and overall survival. In the same patients who had TCR sequencing, pretreatment tumors also underwent whole exome sequencing and RNA sequencing. Durable clinical benefit was achieved by nine patients and was not achieved by 20 patients. Over 28 patients had pretreatment blood TCR-seq, about 25 had at least one posttreatment blood collection, and about 25 had tumor TCR-seq.

Overall study outcomes, separate from this receptor: Improved progression-free and overall survival was associated with having pretreatment peripheral blood TCR clonality below the median. Among patients with durable benefit, tumor-associated TCR clones showed greater expansion in peripheral blood 3 weeks after treatment started (n of about 21, p = 0.022). Because the sample size was small (n ≈ 31) and many exploratory analyses were performed, the results are intended to be hypothesis-generating.

Explained via the paper, the time point label denotes: pretreatment peripheral blood. A total of 25 to 30 patients with locally advanced or metastatic urothelial carcinoma, treated at Memorial Sloan Kettering on a trial protocol, made up the cohort. Peripheral blood mononuclear cells were collected pretreatment and during treatment, with between 1 and 8 total time points per patient. The Qiagen DNeasy Blood extraction kit was used to purify genomic DNA from total PBMCs and from tumor samples. PBMCs were collected pretreatment and during treatment and were isolated and stored as previously described. On this clone: Its antigen has not been determined. Base quality data are lacking; no much larger clone is found one base away.

To estimate absolute template abundance from read counts, synthetic TCR analog templates were spiked into each PCR. The immunoSEQ assay used bias-controlled V and J gene primers to amplify TCRbeta CDR3 regions from genomic DNA. Sequencing of rearranged TCRbeta segments was done at approximately 20X coverage. The original pipeline was this. Clustering was used to correct sequencing errors, and CDR3s were annotated against IMGT so that V, D and J genes could be assigned. Downstream analyses used only productive TCRbeta rearrangements and left out out-of-frame or stop-codon sequences. Clonality was calculated as one minus the Shannon entropy normalized by the log of the number of unique productive sequences. Clones differing between time points or between blood and tumor were identified using Fisher's exact test with Benjamini-Hochberg correction, with an adjusted p below 0.01 applied as the threshold. TCRdb limited this immuneACCESS table to in-frame rearrangements with V and J called. A share of clones is missing; checked studies link under half to unresolved V genes, and the rest is unexplained. Clonal size and the V and J genes are those of that table, whereas D and trimming came from the DNA. The sample table contains 50,000 or so clones; only one count was recorded for more than 80% of them. 1% to 1.5% of the sample is taken by the ten largest.

CDR1 is given as MGHRA and CDR2 as YSYEKL, both from the germline V gene. V lost 2 bases and J lost 8 bases; the stretch between them is 12 bases long. The CDR3 sequence holds 13 residues, the cysteine and phenylalanine included. CDR3 DNA is the only sequence kept; it has 39 bases, read in frame from the first base. The chain links TRBV4-1 with TRBJ1-2; a confident D gene designation cannot be given. The starting material was PBMCs, obtained around atezolizumab (anti-PD-L1) treatment. This TCR was sampled from a man between 45 and 60 years old with urothelial cancer. CDR3 reads: CASSQSSGSGYTF. In nucleotides, the sequence is TGCGCCAGCAGCCAATCATCGGGGTCCGGCTACACCTTC.